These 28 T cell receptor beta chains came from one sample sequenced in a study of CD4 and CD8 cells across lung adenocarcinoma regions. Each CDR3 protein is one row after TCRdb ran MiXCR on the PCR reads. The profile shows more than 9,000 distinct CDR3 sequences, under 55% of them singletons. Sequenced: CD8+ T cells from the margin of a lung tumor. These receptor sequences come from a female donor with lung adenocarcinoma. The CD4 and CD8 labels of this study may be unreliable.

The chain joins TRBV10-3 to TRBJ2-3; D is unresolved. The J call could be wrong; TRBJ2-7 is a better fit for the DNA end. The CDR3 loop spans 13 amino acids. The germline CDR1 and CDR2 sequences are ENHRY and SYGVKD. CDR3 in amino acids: CAISIVSANTQYF. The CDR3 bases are TGTGCCATCAGTATAGTTTCGGCAAACACGCAGTACTTC.

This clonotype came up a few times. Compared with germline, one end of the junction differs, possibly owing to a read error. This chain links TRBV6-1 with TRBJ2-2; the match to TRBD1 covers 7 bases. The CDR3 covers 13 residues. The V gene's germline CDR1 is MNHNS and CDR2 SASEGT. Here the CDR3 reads CASSVDRNGELFF. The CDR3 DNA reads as TGTGCCAGCAGTGTGGACAGGAACGGGGAGCTGTTTTTC.

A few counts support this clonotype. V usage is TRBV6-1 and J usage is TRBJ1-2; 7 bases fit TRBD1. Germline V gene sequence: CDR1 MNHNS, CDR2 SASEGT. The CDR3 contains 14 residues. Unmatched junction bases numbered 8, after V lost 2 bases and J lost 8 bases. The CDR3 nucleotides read TGTGCCAGCAGTGAACGGGACAGCCTCGGGGGCTACACCTTC. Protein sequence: CASSERDSLGGYTF.

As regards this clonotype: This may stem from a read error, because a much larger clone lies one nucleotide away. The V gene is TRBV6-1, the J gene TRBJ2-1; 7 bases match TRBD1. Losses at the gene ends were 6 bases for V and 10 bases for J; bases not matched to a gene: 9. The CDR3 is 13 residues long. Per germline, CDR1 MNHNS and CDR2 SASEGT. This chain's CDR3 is CASSPNRGHEQFF. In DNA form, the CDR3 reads TGTGCCAGCAGCCCCAACAGGGGTCACGAGCAGTTCTTC.

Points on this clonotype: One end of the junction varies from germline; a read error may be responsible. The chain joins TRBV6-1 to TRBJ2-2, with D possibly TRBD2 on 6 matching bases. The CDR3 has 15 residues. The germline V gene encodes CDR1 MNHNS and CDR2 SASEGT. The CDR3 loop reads CASRLGGTSSGEQFF. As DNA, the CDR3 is TGTGCCAGCAGATTGGGCGGTACTAGCAGCGGTGAGCAGTTTTTT.

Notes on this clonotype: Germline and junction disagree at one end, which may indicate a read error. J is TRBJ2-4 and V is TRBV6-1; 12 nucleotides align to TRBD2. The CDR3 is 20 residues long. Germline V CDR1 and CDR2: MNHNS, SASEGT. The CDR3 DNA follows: TGTGCCAGCACGGTTTTCTCTGGGCTAGCGGGGGGGTCAGCCAAAGACATGCAGTACTTT. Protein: CASTVFSGLAGGSAKDMQYF.

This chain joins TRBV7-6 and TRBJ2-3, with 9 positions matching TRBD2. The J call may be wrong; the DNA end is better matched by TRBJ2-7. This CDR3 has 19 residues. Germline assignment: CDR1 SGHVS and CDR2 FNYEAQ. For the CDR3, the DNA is TGTGCCAGCAGCTTACGCCTCGGTCTACTAGCGGGCCAATCCTACGAGCAGTACTTC. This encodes CASSLRLGLLAGQSYEQYF.

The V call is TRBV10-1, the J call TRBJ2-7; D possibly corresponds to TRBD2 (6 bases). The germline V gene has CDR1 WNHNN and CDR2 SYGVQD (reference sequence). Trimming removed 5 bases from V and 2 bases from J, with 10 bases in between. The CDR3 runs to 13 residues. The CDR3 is CASSWDSTYEQYF. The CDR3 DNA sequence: TGCGCCAGCAGTTGGGACTCCACCTACGAGCAGTACTTC.

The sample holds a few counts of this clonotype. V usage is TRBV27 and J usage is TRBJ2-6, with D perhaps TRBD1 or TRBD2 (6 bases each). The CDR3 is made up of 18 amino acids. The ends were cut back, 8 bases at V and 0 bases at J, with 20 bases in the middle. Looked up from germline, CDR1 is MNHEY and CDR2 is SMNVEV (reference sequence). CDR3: CASRAIGGRLSGANVLTF. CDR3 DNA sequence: TGTGCCAGCCGCGCCATTGGGGGGCGACTCTCTGGGGCCAACGTCCTGACTTTC.

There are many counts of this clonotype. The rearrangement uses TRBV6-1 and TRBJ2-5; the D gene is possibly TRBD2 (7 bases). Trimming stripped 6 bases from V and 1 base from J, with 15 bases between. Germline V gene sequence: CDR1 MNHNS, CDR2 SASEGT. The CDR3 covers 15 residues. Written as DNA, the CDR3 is TGTGCCAGCAGCCCCAGGGGAGGGAGCCAAGAGACCCAGTACTTC. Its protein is CASSPRGGSQETQYF.

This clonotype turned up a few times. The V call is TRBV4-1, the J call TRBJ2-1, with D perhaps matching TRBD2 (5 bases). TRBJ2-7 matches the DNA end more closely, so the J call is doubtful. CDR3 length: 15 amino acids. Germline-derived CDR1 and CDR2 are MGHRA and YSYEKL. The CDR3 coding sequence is TGCGCCAGCAGCCAAGAAGGATTAGCGAGGTTCGAGCAGTACTTC. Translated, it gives CASSQEGLARFEQYF.

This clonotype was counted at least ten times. The CDR3 region is CASRSGTSGGNEQFF. Here the CDR3 DNA reads TGTGCCAGCAGGTCCGGGACTAGCGGGGGAAATGAGCAGTTCTTC. J is TRBJ2-1 and V is TRBV6-2 or TRBV6-3; 14 positions agree with TRBD2. Per germline, CDR1 MNHEY and CDR2 SVGEGT. CDR3 size: 15 residues. J lost 7 bases, V lost 6 bases, and 5 bases had no gene match.

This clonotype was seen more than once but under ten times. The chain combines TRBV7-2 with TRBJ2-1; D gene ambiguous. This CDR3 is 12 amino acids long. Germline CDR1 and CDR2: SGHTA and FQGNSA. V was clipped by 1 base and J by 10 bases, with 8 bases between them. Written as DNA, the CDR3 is TGTGCCAGCAGCTTAGGGAACTACGAGCAGTTCTTC. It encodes CASSLGNYEQFF.

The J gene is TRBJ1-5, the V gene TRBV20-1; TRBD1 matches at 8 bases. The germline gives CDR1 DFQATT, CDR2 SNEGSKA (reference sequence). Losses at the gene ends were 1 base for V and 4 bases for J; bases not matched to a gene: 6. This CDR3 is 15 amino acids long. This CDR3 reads CSARAGQGPNQPQHF. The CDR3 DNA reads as TGCAGTGCTAGAGCCGGACAGGGACCTAATCAGCCCCAGCATTTT.

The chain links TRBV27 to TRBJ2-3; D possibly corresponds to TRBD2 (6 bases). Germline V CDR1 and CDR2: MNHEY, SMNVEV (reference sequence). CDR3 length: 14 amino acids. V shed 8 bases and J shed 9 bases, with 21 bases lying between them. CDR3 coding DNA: TGTGCCAGCGGGGGGTTCTGCGGCAAAGAGACGCAGTATTTT. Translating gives CASGGFCGKETQYF.

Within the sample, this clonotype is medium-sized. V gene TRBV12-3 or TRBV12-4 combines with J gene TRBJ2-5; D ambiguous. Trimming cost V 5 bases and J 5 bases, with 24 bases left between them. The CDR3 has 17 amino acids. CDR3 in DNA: TGTGCCAGCAGTCCAGCGTCGGTCGCGCCTTCCTCTGAGACCCAGTACTTC. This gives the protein CASSPASVAPSSETQYF.

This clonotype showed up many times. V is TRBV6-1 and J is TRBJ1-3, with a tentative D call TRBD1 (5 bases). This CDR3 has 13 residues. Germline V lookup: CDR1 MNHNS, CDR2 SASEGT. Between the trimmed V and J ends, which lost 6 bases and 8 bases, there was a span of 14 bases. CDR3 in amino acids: CASSPRGGHTIYF. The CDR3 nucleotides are TGTGCCAGCAGCCCCCGGGGGGGACACACCATATATTTT.

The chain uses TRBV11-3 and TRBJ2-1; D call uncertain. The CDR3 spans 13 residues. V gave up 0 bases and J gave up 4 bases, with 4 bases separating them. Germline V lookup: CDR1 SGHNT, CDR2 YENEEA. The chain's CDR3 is CASSLEGYNEQFF. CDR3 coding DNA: TGTGCCAGCAGCTTAGAAGGGTACAATGAGCAGTTCTTC.

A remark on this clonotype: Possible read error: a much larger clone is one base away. The CDR3 DNA is TGTGCCAGCAACCCTTCTATGACCCCTACCTACAATGAGCAGTTCTTC. Protein product: CASNPSMTPTYNEQFF. V is TRBV9 and J is TRBJ2-1; D unresolved. The length of the CDR3 is 16 residues. V was clipped by 6 bases and J by 2 bases, with 18 bases between them. CDR1 and CDR2 (germline): SGDLS, YYNGEE.

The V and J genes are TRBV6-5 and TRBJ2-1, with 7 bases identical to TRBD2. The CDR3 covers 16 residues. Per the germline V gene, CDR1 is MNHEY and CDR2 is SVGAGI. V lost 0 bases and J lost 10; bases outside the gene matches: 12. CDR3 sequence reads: CASSYSVGTNSYEQFF. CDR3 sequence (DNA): TGTGCCAGCAGTTACTCGGTAGGGACTAACTCCTACGAGCAGTTCTTC.

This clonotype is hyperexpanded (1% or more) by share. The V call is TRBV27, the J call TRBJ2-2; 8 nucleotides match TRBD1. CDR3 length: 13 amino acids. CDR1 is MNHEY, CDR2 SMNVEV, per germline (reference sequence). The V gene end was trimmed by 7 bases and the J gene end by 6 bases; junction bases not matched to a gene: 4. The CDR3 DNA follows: TGTGCCAGCACCAGGACAGGGTCCGGGGAGCTGTTTTTT. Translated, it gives CASTRTGSGELFF.

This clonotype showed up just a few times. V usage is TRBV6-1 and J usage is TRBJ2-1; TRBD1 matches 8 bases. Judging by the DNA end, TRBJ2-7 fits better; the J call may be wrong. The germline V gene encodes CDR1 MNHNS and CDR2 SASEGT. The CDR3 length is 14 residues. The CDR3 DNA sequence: TGTGCCAGCAAAGTACTGACAGGGGAATACGAGCAGTACTTC. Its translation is CASKVLTGEYEQYF.

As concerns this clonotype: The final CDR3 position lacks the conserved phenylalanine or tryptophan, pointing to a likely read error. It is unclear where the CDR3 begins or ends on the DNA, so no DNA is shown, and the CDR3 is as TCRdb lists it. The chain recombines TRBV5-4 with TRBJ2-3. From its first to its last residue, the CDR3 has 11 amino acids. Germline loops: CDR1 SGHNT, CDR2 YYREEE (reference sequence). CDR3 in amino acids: CAGCWARGTLA.

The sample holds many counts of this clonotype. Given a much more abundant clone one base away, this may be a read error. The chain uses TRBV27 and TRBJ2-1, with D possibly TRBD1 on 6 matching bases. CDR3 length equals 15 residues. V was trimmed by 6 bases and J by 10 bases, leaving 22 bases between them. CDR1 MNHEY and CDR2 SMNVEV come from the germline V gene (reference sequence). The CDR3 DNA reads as TGTGCCAGCAGCGTCCCAGGGGTAGGCTCCTACGAGCAGTTCTTC. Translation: CASSVPGVGSYEQFF.

This CDR3 reads CASSSGVARETQYF. CDR3 coding DNA: TGCGCCAGCAGCTCGGGGGTAGCGAGGGAGACCCAGTACTTC. The chain carries TRBV5-1 and TRBJ2-5, with a weak D call TRBD2 (6 bases). In germline, CDR1 is SGHRS, CDR2 YFSETQ. The germline V and J ends were trimmed by 3 bases and 5 bases, with 14 bases remaining between them. This CDR3 spans 14 amino acids.

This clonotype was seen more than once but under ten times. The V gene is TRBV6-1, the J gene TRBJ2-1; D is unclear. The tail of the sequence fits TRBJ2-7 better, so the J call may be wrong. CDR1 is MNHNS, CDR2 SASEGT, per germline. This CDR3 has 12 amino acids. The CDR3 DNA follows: TGTGCCAGCAGCCTAGACATTTACGAGCAGTACTTC. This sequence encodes CASSLDIYEQYF.

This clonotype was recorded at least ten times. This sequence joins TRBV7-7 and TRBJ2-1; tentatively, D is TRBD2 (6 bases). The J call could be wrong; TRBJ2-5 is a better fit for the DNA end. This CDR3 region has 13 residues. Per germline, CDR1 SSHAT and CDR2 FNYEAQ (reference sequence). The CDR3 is CASSLGAGETQYF. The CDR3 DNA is TGTGCCAGCAGCTTAGGAGCGGGTGAGACCCAGTACTTC.

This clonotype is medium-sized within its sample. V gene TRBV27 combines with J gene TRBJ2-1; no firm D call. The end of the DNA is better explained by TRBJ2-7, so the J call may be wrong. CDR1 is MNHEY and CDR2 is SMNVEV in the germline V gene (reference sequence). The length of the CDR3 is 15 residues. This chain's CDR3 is CASSLSLPNYNEQYF. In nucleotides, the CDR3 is TGTGCCAGCAGTTTGAGTCTACCCAACTACAATGAGCAGTACTTC.